The 19 T cell receptor beta chains in this list originate from one sample, sequenced in a study of CXCR3-negative and CXCR3-positive naive CD8 T cells. With UMI labels, 5' RACE was used to prepare the TRB cDNA libraries. TCRdb re-called the 5' RACE reads and gives one entry per CDR3 protein, without DNA. Its table lists around 90,000 distinct CDR3 sequences. The material sequenced was naive CXCR3- CD8+ T cells from blood. Specified subset: CD45RO-CCR7+CD27+CD95- naive CD8+ T cells lacking CXCR3 (TNR3-). The source is a human donor in good health. Some clones in this sample may be carry-over from other donors' samples.

The chain recombines TRBV29-1 with TRBJ1-2; TCRdb designates TRBD1, a call that cannot be tested without DNA. The CDR3 has 14 residues. Germline CDR1 SQVTM, CDR2 ANQGSEA. CDR3 sequence: CSVEDLAGGVGYTF.

The chain has TRBV27 and TRBJ1-1. The CDR3 extends over 16 amino acids. Germline V gives CDR1 MNHEY, CDR2 SMNVEV (reference sequence). CDR3 loop: CASSSLPGEMNTEAFF.

The rearrangement joins TRBV4-2 to TRBJ2-1; TCRdb's D gene call, TRBD1, goes unchecked for lack of DNA. CDR1 and CDR2 from the germline V gene are LGHNA and YNFKEQ. The CDR3 is 16 amino acids. CDR3 amino acids: CASSQDSVRDYSEQFF.

The chain is built from TRBV7-2 and TRBJ2-7. This CDR3 has 14 amino acids. Germline CDR1 reads SGHTA; CDR2 reads FQGNSA. CDR3 residues: CASSPSGRPYEQYF.

This rearrangement joins TRBV20-1 to TRBJ2-3; TCRdb's D gene call, TRBD1, goes unchecked for lack of DNA. This CDR3 contains 18 residues. The germline V gene encodes CDR1 DFQATT and CDR2 SNEGSKA (reference sequence). The CDR3 is CSARPFAGQGTSTDTQYF.

The chain has TRBV30 and TRBJ2-7; with no DNA, the TCRdb D assignment of TRBD1 cannot be verified. Germline CDR1 and CDR2: GTSNPN and SVGIG (reference sequence). There are 13 residues in the CDR3. CDR3 sequence reads: CAWSYRGQGEQYF.

The chain has TRBV29-1 and TRBJ2-7; TCRdb's D gene call, TRBD2, goes unchecked for lack of DNA. This CDR3 has 13 residues. Germline V gene sequence: CDR1 SQVTM, CDR2 ANQGSEA. The CDR3 loop reads CSVERARPYEQYF.

The genes are TRBV20-1 and TRBJ2-3; the D gene TCRdb calls, TRBD1, cannot be checked with no DNA. This CDR3 has 15 residues. Germline V CDR1 and CDR2: DFQATT, SNEGSKA (reference sequence). The CDR3 protein is CSARSLAGVGDTQYF.

The chain links TRBV5-5 to TRBJ1-1. Germline V gives CDR1 SGHKS, CDR2 YYEKEE (reference sequence). The CDR3 sequence is 12 residues long. Here the CDR3 reads CASSLGPTGAFF.

The chain recombines TRBV29-1 with TRBJ2-1. Germline-derived CDR1 and CDR2 are SQVTM and ANQGSEA. The CDR3 runs 14 residues. The CDR3 sequence is CSVERQALYNEQFF.

This sequence joins TRBV6-2 or TRBV6-3 and TRBJ2-7; TCRdb reports TRBD1, a call that lacks DNA to check it against. The CDR3 consists of 16 residues. Germline V gives CDR1 MNHEY, CDR2 SVGEGT. CDR3 in amino acids: CASSYLWTPTTYEQYF.

The rearrangement uses TRBV9 and TRBJ2-1; TCRdb's D call, TRBD1, is unchecked because there is no DNA. The CDR3 totals 13 residues. CDR1 and CDR2 from the germline V gene are SGDLS and YYNGEE. This chain's CDR3 is CASSVGGNNEQFF.

This rearrangement joins TRBV28 to TRBJ2-1; TCRdb's assignment of TRBD2 cannot be checked, as there is no DNA. The germline CDR1 and CDR2 sequences are MDHEN and SYDVKM. The length of the CDR3 is 15 residues. CDR3 amino acids: CASSSVLASNNEQFF. Looking up the rest from reference TRBV28 and TRBJ2-1 gives the full variable domain: DVKVTQSSRYLVKRTGEKVFLECVQDMDHENMFWYRQDPGLGLRLIYFSYDVKMKEKGDIPEGYSVSREKKERFSLILESASTNQTSMYLCASSSVLASNNEQFFGPGTRLTVL.

The V and J genes are TRBV14 and TRBJ2-3; TCRdb gives TRBD2 as the D gene, but with no DNA this cannot be confirmed. The germline CDR1 and CDR2 sequences are SGHDN and FVKESK. The CDR3 spans 14 residues. CDR3 loop: CASATSGYTDTQYF.

The rearrangement uses TRBV7-2 and TRBJ1-1. This CDR3 region has 11 residues. CDR1 SGHTA and CDR2 FQGNSA come from the germline V gene. CDR3 region: CASRQLTKAFF.

The genes are TRBV3-1 and TRBJ2-5; TCRdb outputs TRBD1, but without DNA this stays unchecked. Germline V CDR1 and CDR2: LGHDT, YNNKEL (reference sequence). This CDR3 comprises 15 residues. The CDR3 reads CASSTSRTFQETQYF.

The chain employs TRBV5-1 and TRBJ1-1; the D gene TCRdb calls, TRBD1, cannot be checked with no DNA. The germline gives CDR1 SGHRS, CDR2 YFSETQ. This CDR3 region has 13 residues. The CDR3 is CASSSMGGTEAFF.

Here the CDR3 reads CASRRREPSYNEQFF. The chain links TRBV6-5 to TRBJ2-1; TCRdb gives TRBD1 as the D gene, but with no DNA this cannot be confirmed. The V gene's germline CDR1 is MNHEY and CDR2 SVGAGI. This CDR3 has 15 residues.

The V gene is TRBV6-2 or TRBV6-3, the J gene TRBJ2-1; the D gene TCRdb calls, TRBD2, cannot be checked with no DNA. The CDR3 has 15 amino acids. The germline V gene has CDR1 MNHEY and CDR2 SVGEGT. The CDR3: CASSYASGGYNEQFF.